The clone carrying this T cell receptor (beta chain) has only a few counts. This table comes from immunoSEQ multiplex PCR, and its TCRdb copy is limited to in-frame clones, with some not included. The sample yields fewer than 250,000 clones, around 81% seen once. This sample was included in a study of blood T cell repertoires in COVID-19. CDR1 is SGHRS and CDR2 is YFSETQ in the germline V gene. The CDR3 covers 14 residues. The V end lost 4 bases, the J end lost 3 bases, and 10 bases lay between the germline ends. Sequenced sample: peripheral blood. The receptor was derived from a woman aged 60 to 75 with active or convalescent COVID-19. The chain couples TRBV5-1 to TRBJ2-2; perhaps TRBD1 as D (6 bases). CDR3 sequence (DNA): TGCGCCAGCAGCCCTGACAGGTACACCGGGGAGCTGTTTTTT. Protein: CASSPDRYTGELFF. The whole variable domain, filled in from reference TRBV5-1 and TRBJ2-2, reads KAGVTQTPRYLIKTRGQQVTLSCSPISGHRSVSWYQQTPGQGLQFLFEYFSETQRNKGNFPGRFSGRQFSNSRSEMNVSTLELGDSALYLCASSPDRYTGELFFGEGSRLTVL.